The 9 T cell receptor beta chains below all came from one sample that was sequenced in a study of chemoradiotherapy in HPV16-positive cancers. Some clones are missing from TCRdb's copy, which holds only in-frame ones; the method was immunoSEQ multiplex PCR. The table has several thousand clones, roughly 70% seen once. This specimen was taken from a patient who underwent chemoradiotherapy. These receptors all come from a human donor with HPV-associated anogenital cancer.

The V gene is TRBV7-2, the J gene TRBJ2-3; D not resolved. Trimming took off 10 bases at V and 5 bases at J, with 13 bases between the two ends. The CDR3 sequence is 12 residues long. CDR1 SGHTA and CDR2 FQGNSA come from the germline V gene. The CDR3 sequence: CAIPFGGDTQYF. The CDR3 nucleotides read TGTGCCATCCCATTTGGCGGAGATACGCAGTATTTT.

The chain has TRBV4-2 and TRBJ2-7; D is ambiguous. Germline V CDR1 and CDR2: LGHNA, YNFKEQ. The CDR3 is made up of 12 amino acids. V was trimmed by 0 bases and J by 6 bases, leaving 6 bases between them. The CDR3 DNA reads as TGTGCCAGCAGCCAAGATAGGGTCGAGCAGTACTTC. It translates to CASSQDRVEQYF.

The rearrangement links TRBV11-3 to TRBJ2-7, with D tentatively TRBD1 (5 bases). There are 14 residues in the CDR3. The V gene lost 0 bases and the J gene lost 0 bases, with 6 bases spanning the gap. Germline CDR1 is SGHNT and CDR2 is YENEEA. The CDR3, as DNA: TGTGCCAGCAGCTTAGAGGGGCGCTCCTACGAGCAGTACTTC. This translates into CASSLEGRSYEQYF.

This clone occurred a few times. The chain uses TRBV7-9 and TRBJ2-7; D possibly corresponds to TRBD2 (5 bases). This CDR3 has 10 amino acids. The germline V and J ends were trimmed by 8 bases and 4 bases, with 6 bases remaining between them. The germline gives CDR1 SEHNR, CDR2 FQNEAQ (reference sequence). In nucleotides, the CDR3 is TGTGCCAGCGGGGAGTACGAGCAGTACTTC. Protein product: CASGEYEQYF.

V gene TRBV27 combines with J gene TRBJ1-4, with 10 bases fitting TRBD1. CDR1 and CDR2 (germline): MNHEY, SMNVEV (reference sequence). The length of the CDR3 is 16 residues. V dropped 6 bases and J dropped 8; count of bases not matched to a gene: 12. The CDR3 reads CASRSLGTGEREKLFF. Here the CDR3 DNA reads TGTGCCAGCAGATCACTTGGGACAGGGGAGCGGGAAAAACTGTTTTTT.

Only one count was recorded for this clone. This chain uses TRBV18 with TRBJ2-3, with 7 bases lining up with TRBD1. Germline V gene lookup returns CDR1 KGHSH and CDR2 LQKENI. V lost 4 bases and J lost 0; bases outside the gene matches: 10. The CDR3 has 17 amino acids. The CDR3 DNA is TGTGCCAGCTCACGGCCGAAGGGGGCCCTAAGCACAGATACGCAGTATTTT. Its translation is CASSRPKGALSTDTQYF.

This clone was observed a few times. The J gene is TRBJ2-3, the V gene TRBV6-6; maybe TRBD2 (6 bases). Per germline, CDR1 MNHNY and CDR2 SVGAGI (reference sequence). The CDR3 is 15 residues long. Trimming shortened V by 7 bases and J by 0 bases, and 14 bases separated the two germline ends. CDR3 amino acids: CASTTDYASTDTQYF. In nucleotides, the CDR3 is TGTGCCAGCACCACGGACTATGCTAGCACAGATACGCAGTATTTT.

The J gene is TRBJ2-6, the V gene TRBV19; 8 bases are a match to TRBD1. Germline CDR1 LNHDA, CDR2 SQIVND (reference sequence). The CDR3 contains 18 residues. V was pared by 7 bases and J by 0 bases, with 11 bases of the junction left unmatched. The CDR3 DNA follows: TGTGCCAGTACCGCTAGGACAGGGTCCTACTCTGGGGCCAACGTCCTGACTTTC. As protein: CASTARTGSYSGANVLTF.

This rearrangement joins TRBV10-1 to TRBJ2-7; possibly TRBD1 for D (5 bases). The CDR3 consists of 13 residues. V lost 11 bases to trimming and J lost 4 bases, with 18 bases between them. Germline V gene data show CDR1 as WNHNN and CDR2 as SYGVQD (reference sequence). DNA of the CDR3: TGCGCCGCAAGACTCAGGGAACTTTACGAGCAGTACTTC. It encodes CAARLRELYEQYF.